This is a list of T cell receptor beta chains from one sample in a study of quantifying T cell responses using KT2 cells. TCRdb processed the UMI-ligation and nested PCR reads anew with MiXCR; each CDR3 protein has one entry. In the table there are some 41,000 distinct CDR3 sequences, about 18% of which are singletons. Material: PBMCs spiked with cells of the T cell clone KT2. Receptors were obtained from a human donor. Both conserved end residues are part of each CDR3. D genes are given only for firm matches. For some rows the clone size is stated as once, few or many, or as a class when expanded; others skip it.

d_gene	v_gene	j_gene	abundance	CDR3aa	CDR3nt
NA	TRBV7-2	TRBJ1-4	NA	CASSPSSGLLNEKLFF	TGTGCCAGCAGCCCTTCCTCTGGCCTTCTTAATGAAAAACTGTTTTTT
NA	TRBV5-1	TRBJ2-3	few	CASSLFSAGKDTQYF	TGCGCCAGCAGCTTGTTCTCGGCAGGGAAAGATACGCAGTATTTT
TRBD2	TRBV6-4	TRBJ2-1	few	CASSDSGTSSYNEQFF	TGTGCCAGCAGTGACTCCGGGACTAGCTCCTACAATGAGCAGTTCTTC
NA	TRBV6-2/TRBV6-3	TRBJ2-6	few	CASSKLHQRLSGANVLTF	TGTGCCAGCAGTAAACTCCATCAAAGACTCTCTGGGGCCAACGTCCTGACTTTC
NA	TRBV2	TRBJ2-4	NA	CASSGDNIQYF	TGTGCCAGCAGTGGAGACAACATTCAGTACTTC
NA	TRBV12-3/TRBV12-4	TRBJ2-1	few	CASRARDEQFF	TGTGCCAGCCGCGCCAGGGATGAGCAGTTCTTC
TRBD1	TRBV4-1	TRBJ2-7	NA	CASSLGQGQGFHEQYF	TGCGCCAGCAGCCTTGGTCAGGGACAGGGATTCCACGAGCAGTACTTC
NA	TRBV12-3/TRBV12-4	TRBJ2-2	NA	CASSTPVFTGELFF	TGTGCCAGCAGCACCCCGGTCTTCACCGGGGAGCTGTTTTTT
NA	TRBV20-1	TRBJ1-5	NA	CSATGEGNQPQHF	TGCAGTGCTACAGGGGAGGGGAATCAGCCCCAGCATTTT
NA	TRBV19	TRBJ1-5	NA	CASSIALGLGNQPQHF	TGTGCCAGTAGTATAGCCTTAGGGCTTGGAAATCAGCCCCAGCATTTT
NA	TRBV29-1	TRBJ2-1	NA	CSVRVSGTEQFF	TGCAGCGTTAGGGTCTCAGGGACTGAGCAGTTCTTC
TRBD1	TRBV4-2	TRBJ1-2	few	CASSQERTGRQINYGYTF	TGTGCCAGCAGCCAAGAAAGGACAGGGCGGCAAATTAACTATGGCTACACCTTC
NA	TRBV3-1	TRBJ2-1	NA	CASSHGGATRGPLGF	TGTGCCAGCAGCCACGGGGGGGCAACTAGGGGGCCCTTAGGCTTC
NA	TRBV20-1	TRBJ2-1	NA	CSARIVERSYNEQFF	TGCAGTGCTAGGATCGTGGAACGCTCCTACAATGAGCAGTTCTTC
TRBD1	TRBV20-1	TRBJ2-3	NA	CSAEGAGTDTQYF	TGCAGTGCTGAGGGGGCAGGCACAGATACGCAGTATTTT
NA	TRBV11-2	TRBJ1-6	few	CASSLAGGNSPLHF	TGTGCCAGCAGCTTAGCGGGGGGTAATTCACCCCTCCACTTT
TRBD1	TRBV7-8	TRBJ2-7	NA	CASSFGTGREQYF	TGTGCCAGCAGCTTTGGGACAGGGCGCGAGCAGTACTTC
NA	TRBV12-3/TRBV12-4	TRBJ2-1	few	CASSLVVLGKGEQFF	TGTGCCAGCAGTTTAGTGGTCCTGGGAAAAGGTGAGCAGTTCTTC
TRBD2	TRBV28	TRBJ2-7	many	CASSHGTSPYEQYF	TGTGCCAGCAGTCACGGGACTAGCCCCTACGAGCAGTACTTC
NA	TRBV7-9	TRBJ2-1	many	CASSLAGGTDNEQFF	TGTGCCAGCAGCTTAGCGGGGGGGACAGACAATGAGCAGTTCTTC
TRBD1	TRBV5-7	TRBJ2-7	few	CASSLEKQGNRYEQYF	TGTGCCAGCAGCTTGGAGAAACAGGGGAACCGATACGAGCAGTACTTC
TRBD1	TRBV4-1	TRBJ1-5	few	CASSQVGGIGNQPQHF	TGCGCCAGCAGCCAAGTAGGGGGCATCGGCAATCAGCCCCAGCATTTT
NA	TRBV6-1	TRBJ1-2	few	CASELPDSLHYGYTF	TGTGCCAGCGAACTACCCGACAGTCTCCACTATGGCTACACCTTC
TRBD1	TRBV6-5	TRBJ1-2	many	CATTTGRKGYTF	TGTGCCACTACGACAGGGAGGAAAGGCTACACCTTC
NA	TRBV20-1	TRBJ2-7	NA	CSAHGRAGESSYEQYF	TGCAGTGCCCACGGGCGAGCAGGGGAGAGCTCCTACGAGCAGTACTTC
NA	TRBV5-1	TRBJ1-6	few	CASSLSGETGSPLHF	TGCGCCAGCAGCTTATCAGGGGAGACGGGTTCACCCCTCCACTTT
TRBD1	TRBV29-1	TRBJ1-3	NA	CSVVVTGAGNTIYF	TGCAGCGTTGTAGTGACAGGGGCTGGAAACACCATATATTTT
NA	TRBV3-1	TRBJ1-1	NA	CASSQFGWETEAFF	TGTGCCAGCAGCCAATTCGGGTGGGAGACTGAAGCTTTCTTT
TRBD1	TRBV2	TRBJ1-1	few	CASSGQGLNTEAFF	TGTGCCAGCAGTGGACAGGGCTTGAACACTGAAGCTTTCTTT
TRBD2	TRBV15	TRBJ2-5	few	CATSRGTSGSGETQYF	TGTGCCACCAGCAGGGGGACTAGCGGGAGTGGAGAGACCCAGTACTTC
NA	TRBV19	TRBJ2-7	many	CATATEYEQYF	TGTGCCACGGCCACAGAGTACGAGCAGTACTTC
NA	TRBV29-1	TRBJ2-7	few	CSVKVVSAGRVVGYEQYF	TGCAGCGTTAAAGTCGTATCGGCAGGAAGGGTGGTAGGCTACGAGCAGTACTTC
NA	TRBV19	TRBJ1-1	NA	CASSGRTNTEAFF	TGCGCCAGTAGTGGCAGGACCAACACTGAAGCTTTCTTT
TRBD2	TRBV27	TRBJ2-7	NA	CASSLSGLAGSSYEQYF	TGTGCCAGCAGTTTATCTGGCCTAGCGGGAAGCTCCTACGAGCAGTACTTC
NA	TRBV12-3/TRBV12-4	TRBJ1-6	many	CASSLRDSYNSPLHF	TGTGCCAGCAGTTTGAGGGACTCCTATAATTCACCCCTCCACTTT
NA	TRBV29-1	TRBJ1-1	few	CSVVEQVRAFF	TGCAGCGTTGTGGAACAGGTACGAGCTTTCTTT
NA	TRBV6-2/TRBV6-3	TRBJ2-7	NA	CASGPGPGYEQYF	TGTGCCAGCGGCCCTGGACCGGGCTACGAGCAGTACTTC
TRBD2	TRBV28	TRBJ2-7	few	CASTVPSPGGSYEQYF	TGTGCCAGCACCGTACCTAGTCCGGGAGGCTCCTACGAGCAGTACTTC
TRBD1	TRBV27	TRBJ2-1	many	CASGTAHNEQFF	TGTGCCAGTGGGACAGCACACAATGAGCAGTTCTTC
TRBD1	TRBV6-5	TRBJ1-5	few	CASSRTGSNQPQHF	TGTGCCAGCAGCCGGACAGGCAGCAATCAGCCCCAGCATTTT
TRBD1	TRBV9	TRBJ2-1	NA	CASSGGRDRGADEQFF	TGTGCCAGCAGCGGAGGTCGGGACAGGGGGGCGGATGAGCAGTTCTTC
TRBD2	TRBV7-9	TRBJ2-7	NA	CASSSQRGVCEQYF	TGTGCCAGCAGCTCCCAGCGGGGGGTCTGCGAGCAGTACTTC
TRBD1	TRBV6-1	TRBJ1-5	few	CASSAGTGFTQPQHF	TGTGCCAGCAGTGCCGGGACAGGGTTCACCCAGCCCCAGCATTTT
TRBD2	TRBV25-1	TRBJ2-5	few	CASSEALGGGDVETQYF	TGTGCCAGCAGTGAGGCCCTGGGCGGGGGAGACGTGGAGACCCAGTACTTC
NA	TRBV28	TRBJ2-7	few	CASSLWAVQDGPEQYF	TGTGCCAGCAGTTTATGGGCGGTACAAGACGGCCCCGAGCAGTACTTC
NA	TRBV19	TRBJ2-4	NA	CASSTATRDTKNIQYF	TGTGCCAGTAGTACCGCAACCCGGGACACCAAAAACATTCAGTACTTC
NA	TRBV24-1	TRBJ2-2	many	CATMGIRGTGELFF	TGTGCCACCATGGGGATTCGGGGCACCGGGGAGCTGTTTTTT
NA	TRBV20-1	TRBJ1-1	many	CSASIPGFYTEAFF	TGCAGTGCTAGCATCCCAGGGTTCTACACTGAAGCTTTCTTT
NA	TRBV5-1	TRBJ2-1	NA	CASSLVGPTYNEQFF	TGCGCCAGCAGCTTGGTGGGGCCTACTTACAATGAGCAGTTCTTC
NA	TRBV14	TRBJ1-1	NA	CASSQEGHTEAFF	TGTGCCAGCAGCCAAGAGGGGCACACTGAAGCTTTCTTT
TRBD1	TRBV18	TRBJ2-3	few	CASSGGQGTQYF	TGTGCCAGCTCTGGAGGACAGGGTACGCAGTATTTT